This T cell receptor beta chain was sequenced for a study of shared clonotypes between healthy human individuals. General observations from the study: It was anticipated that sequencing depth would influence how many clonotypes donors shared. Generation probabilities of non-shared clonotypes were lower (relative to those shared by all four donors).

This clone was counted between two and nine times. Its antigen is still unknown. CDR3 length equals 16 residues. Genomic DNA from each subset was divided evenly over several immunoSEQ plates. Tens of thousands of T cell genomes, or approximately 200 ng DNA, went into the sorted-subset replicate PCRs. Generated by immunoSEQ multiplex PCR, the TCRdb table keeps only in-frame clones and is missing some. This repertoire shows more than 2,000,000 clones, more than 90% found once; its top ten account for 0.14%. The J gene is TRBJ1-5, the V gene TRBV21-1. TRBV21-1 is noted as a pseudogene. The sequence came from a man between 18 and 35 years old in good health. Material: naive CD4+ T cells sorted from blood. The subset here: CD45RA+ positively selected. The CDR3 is CARKNAEGYSNQPQHF. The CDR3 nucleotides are TGTGCCAGGAAAAACGCTGAAGGTTATAGCAATCAGCCCCAGCATTTT.